This TCR beta chain was found in a study of response to subunit inactivated influenza vaccine. TCRdb reprocessed the RT-PCR reads with MiXCR, giving one entry per CDR3 protein. The data contain just over 300,000 distinct CDR3 sequences, 21% of them singletons. CDR1 is LGHNA, CDR2 YNFKEQ, per germline. The CDR3 sequence is 17 residues long. The ends were cut back, 1 base at V and 0 bases at J, with 13 bases in the middle. The sequence came from a man aged 50 to 69 who received an inactivated influenza vaccine. This chain connects TRBV4-2 to TRBJ1-3; weak D call: TRBD1 (5 bases). The starting material was PBMCs from blood, obtained approximately 22 months after vaccination. The CDR3 coding sequence is TGTGCCAGCAGCCAAGGGCCAGGGACGACCTCTGGAAACACCATATATTTT. Amino acids: CASSQGPGTTSGNTIYF.